Reported below is one T cell receptor beta chain. RNA, at about 0.45 to 1 ug, was reverse transcribed with random hexamers. TCRdb ran MiXCR on the immunoSEQ multiplex PCR reads and lists one entry per CDR3 protein. Here the sample spans about 400,000 distinct CDR3 sequences, around 83% being singletons. The data belong to a study of CD8 T cells in Susac syndrome. The study sequenced TCR beta in blood CD8+ and CD4+ T cells. Germline CDR1 is SGHNT and CDR2 is YYREEE (reference sequence). J was trimmed by 1 base and V by 7 bases; bases with no gene match: 5. The CDR3 spans 14 residues. Source material: CD8+ T cells from PBMCs. The chain carries TRBV5-4 and TRBJ2-7; 10 bases match TRBD1. The sequence was collected from a human donor with multiple sclerosis. The CDR3 region is CASYRQGASYEQYF. Here the CDR3 DNA reads TGTGCCAGCTATAGACAGGGGGCTTCCTACGAGCAGTACTTC. The full variable domain, completed using reference TRBV5-4 and TRBJ2-7, is ETGVTQSPTHLIKTRGQQVTLRCSSQSGHNTVSWYQQALGQGPQFIFQYYREEENGRGNFPPRFSGLQFPNYSSELNVNALELDDSALYLCASYRQGASYEQYFGPGTRLTVT.